The 30 T cell receptor beta chains below were found in one sample sequenced in a study of somatic mutations in cytotoxic T cells in rheumatoid arthritis. TCRdb keeps only in-frame clones here, not all; method: immunoSEQ multiplex PCR. This sample has over 9,000 clones, with approximately 70% found just once. Sequencing was carried out using CD8+ T cells sorted from blood. The source of these receptors is a man aged 60 to 69 in good health.

The chain's CDR3 is CASSRTGFNEQFF. The CDR3 coding sequence is TGTGCCAGTAGTAGGACAGGGTTCAATGAGCAGTTCTTC. The J gene is TRBJ2-1, the V gene TRBV19, with 8 positions matching TRBD1. In germline, CDR1 is LNHDA, CDR2 SQIVND (reference sequence). The CDR3 runs 13 residues. Trimming cost V 4 bases and J 6 bases; bases outside gene matches: 2.

The chain couples TRBV19 to TRBJ2-7; no clear D gene. The CDR3 extends over 14 amino acids. CDR1 is LNHDA, CDR2 SQIVND, per germline (reference sequence). V was cut by 1 base and J by 0 bases, with 7 bases left in between. As DNA, the CDR3 is TGTGCCAGTAGTATAGGGGTTAACTCCTACGAGCAGTACTTC. Protein product: CASSIGVNSYEQYF.

This clone was detected only once. The chain has TRBV13 and TRBJ2-1; D may be TRBD1 or TRBD2 (5 bases each). Per the germline V gene, CDR1 is PRHDT and CDR2 is FYEKMQ (reference sequence). This CDR3 is built from 15 residues. V lost 5 bases and J 0 bases, leaving 11 bases between the germline ends. The DNA of the CDR3 is TGTGCCAGCAGCCGGGACCTGAACTCCTACAATGAGCAGTTCTTC. Translated, it gives CASSRDLNSYNEQFF.

V gene TRBV25-1 combines with J gene TRBJ2-2, with 7 bases that match TRBD2. Germline V gene sequence: CDR1 MGHDK, CDR2 SYGVNS. The length of the CDR3 is 14 residues. With 8 bases clipped from V and 4 bases from J, the junction kept 7 bases outside the gene matches. The CDR3 nucleotides are TGTGCCAGCCCTGGAGCGGGGAGCACCGGGGAGCTGTTTTTT. It is translated as CASPGAGSTGELFF. Using reference TRBV25-1 and TRBJ2-2 for the parts outside the CDR3, the full variable domain is EADIYQTPRYLVIGTGKKITLECSQTMGHDKMYWYQQDPGMELHLIHYSYGVNSTEKGDLSSESTVSRIRTEHFPLTLESARPSHTSQYLCASPGAGSTGELFFGEGSRLTVL.

The chain is built from TRBV11-3 and TRBJ2-2; the match to TRBD1 covers 8 bases. V trimming: 6 bases; J trimming: 5 bases; junction bases outside the gene matches: 5. The germline V gene encodes CDR1 SGHNT and CDR2 YENEEA. The CDR3 runs to 14 residues. This CDR3 reads CASRDRGNTGELFF. CDR3 in DNA: TGTGCCAGCAGAGACAGGGGAAATACCGGGGAGCTGTTTTTT. Combining the CDR3 with reference TRBV11-3 and TRBJ2-2 gives the whole variable domain EAGVVQSPRYKIIEKKQPVAFWCNPISGHNTLYWYLQNLGQGPELLIRYENEEAVDDSQLPKDRFSAERLKGVDSTLKIQPAELGDSAVYLCASRDRGNTGELFFGEGSRLTVL.

By share, this clone ranks as medium-sized (0.01 to 0.1%). The chain combines TRBV5-1 with TRBJ2-7; D gene ambiguous. CDR1 is SGHRS, CDR2 YFSETQ, per germline. Trimming stripped 0 bases from V and 2 bases from J, with 9 bases between. This CDR3 region has 14 residues. CDR3 protein: CASSLGVGAYEQYF. The CDR3 nucleotides read TGCGCCAGCAGCTTGGGAGTCGGAGCCTACGAGCAGTACTTC.

The chain couples TRBV30 to TRBJ2-1; no clear D. This CDR3 is built from 15 residues. V lost 2 bases, J lost 0 bases, and 11 bases lay in between. Per germline, CDR1 GTSNPN and CDR2 SVGIG (reference sequence). CDR3 DNA: TGTGCCTGGAGTCCAGTCATGAGCTCCTACAATGAGCAGTTCTTC. Translated: CAWSPVMSSYNEQFF.

The rearrangement joins TRBV7-8 to TRBJ2-7; D is unclear. V was clipped by 5 bases and J by 3 bases, with 17 bases between them. This CDR3 is 15 amino acids long. Germline lookup yields CDR1 SGHVS and CDR2 FQNEAQ. CDR3 nucleotides: TGTGCCAGCAGCCCAGGCACGAGCCCCCTCTACGAGCAGTACTTC. Amino acid sequence: CASSPGTSPLYEQYF. Supplemented by reference TRBV7-8 and TRBJ2-7, the full variable domain reads GAGVSQSPRYKVAKRGQDVALRCDPISGHVSLFWYQQALGQGPEFLTYFQNEAQLDKSGLPSDRFFAERPEGSVSTLKIQRTQQEDSAVYLCASSPGTSPLYEQYFGPGTRLTVT.

This clone was found a few times. V gene TRBV6-1 combines with J gene TRBJ1-6; TRBD1 agrees at 7 bases. V was pared by 3 bases and J by 9 bases, with 8 bases of the junction left unmatched. Germline lookup yields CDR1 MNHNS and CDR2 SASEGT. There are 15 residues in the CDR3. CDR3 in DNA: TGTGCCAGCAGTGATGGGTCAGGGGGTGGTTCACCCCTCCACTTT. Its protein is CASSDGSGGGSPLHF.

The chain uses TRBV7-8 and TRBJ2-4; 9 positions agree with TRBD1. The junction had 14 bases not matched to a gene; V was cut back by 5 bases and J by 12 bases. Germline assignment: CDR1 SGHVS and CDR2 FQNEAQ. The CDR3 spans 15 residues. The CDR3: CASSTYSGTGTDQYF. In nucleotides, the CDR3 is TGTGCCAGCAGCACCTACTCCGGGACAGGGACGGATCAGTACTTC.

The chain combines TRBV7-8 with TRBJ1-1; a possible D gene is TRBD1 (6 bases). The CDR3 sequence is 16 residues long. V was cut by 5 bases and J by 13 bases, with 29 bases left in between. Germline V gives CDR1 SGHVS, CDR2 FQNEAQ. The CDR3 DNA reads as TGTGCCAGCAGCCCATCCCCCACAGGGCTAGCTCGCCGGGGTTTCTTT. Protein product: CASSPSPTGLARRGFF.

This clone has more than one count but fewer than ten. The genes are TRBV28 and TRBJ1-5; weak D call: TRBD1 (6 bases). Germline values: CDR1 MDHEN, CDR2 SYDVKM. This CDR3 is 15 amino acids long. V was clipped by 5 bases and J by 5 bases, with 16 bases between them. CDR3 region: CASSPAPGAHQPQHF. CDR3 in DNA: TGTGCCAGCAGTCCGGCCCCGGGGGCCCATCAGCCCCAGCATTTT.

The chain has TRBV6-5 and TRBJ2-3; unclear D gene. The CDR3 loop spans 15 amino acids. Per germline, CDR1 MNHEY and CDR2 SVGAGI. V was shortened by 2 bases and J by 0 bases, with 9 bases between the two germline ends. CDR3 region: CASSYGLSSTDTQYF. The CDR3, as DNA: TGTGCCAGCAGTTACGGTCTTTCTAGCACAGATACGCAGTATTTT.

The gene calls are TRBV28 and TRBJ1-1; D is uncertain. The CDR3 consists of 15 residues. Germline values: CDR1 MDHEN, CDR2 SYDVKM. With 2 bases removed from V and 1 base from J, the gap between germline ends came to 11 bases. CDR3 in amino acids: CASSLVFGSNTEAFF. For the CDR3, the DNA is TGTGCCAGCAGTTTAGTGTTTGGATCGAACACTGAAGCTTTCTTT. Full variable domain (rest looked up from reference TRBV28 and TRBJ1-1): DVKVTQSSRYLVKRTGEKVFLECVQDMDHENMFWYRQDPGLGLRLIYFSYDVKMKEKGDIPEGYSVSREKKERFSLILESASTNQTSMYLCASSLVFGSNTEAFFGQGTRLTVV.

V gene TRBV27 combines with J gene TRBJ1-1; D is perhaps TRBD1 (5 bases). V was shortened by 2 bases and J by 8 bases, with 12 bases between the two germline ends. This CDR3 spans 13 amino acids. Per the germline V gene, CDR1 is MNHEY and CDR2 is SMNVEV (reference sequence). The CDR3 nucleotides are TGTGCCAGCAGTTTACTGGGACCTTCCGAAGCTTTCTTT. As protein: CASSLLGPSEAFF.

The V gene is TRBV7-2, the J gene TRBJ2-2, with 7 bases identical to TRBD2. V was pared by 5 bases and J by 4 bases, with 10 bases of the junction left unmatched. Germline CDR1 reads SGHTA; CDR2 reads FQGNSA. The CDR3 has 16 residues. CDR3 nucleotide sequence: TGTGCCAGCAGCCCAAAAGCGGGGACCTTCACCGGGGAGCTGTTTTTT. Residues: CASSPKAGTFTGELFF.

The chain combines TRBV30 with TRBJ2-1; weak D call: TRBD2 (5 bases). The V end was cut by 7 bases, the J end by 0 bases, with 7 bases between. The germline CDR1 and CDR2 sequences are GTSNPN and SVGIG (reference sequence). The CDR3 covers 12 residues. The CDR3 here is CASGSSYNEQFF. In DNA, the CDR3 is TGTGCCTCGGGGAGCTCCTACAATGAGCAGTTCTTC.

This chain joins TRBV4-3 and TRBJ2-2; D uncertain. The V end lost 4 bases, the J end lost 6 bases, and 18 bases lay between the germline ends. Germline CDR1 reads LGHNA; CDR2 reads YSLEER. The CDR3 contains 16 residues. The CDR3 bases are TGCGCCAGCAGCCCCTCGGGTGTGGACCTGGCCGGGGAGCTGTTTTTT. Its protein is CASSPSGVDLAGELFF.

The chain employs TRBV2 and TRBJ1-2, with unresolved D. The CDR3 is 14 amino acids. V was trimmed by 2 bases and J by 4 bases, leaving 11 bases between them. Germline V gene data show CDR1 as SNHLY and CDR2 as FYNNEI. CDR3 nucleotides: TGTGCCAGCAGTGAACAGGATTACGGCTATGGCTACACCTTC. Protein sequence: CASSEQDYGYGYTF.

The chain uses TRBV14 and TRBJ2-7; 7 positions match TRBD1. This CDR3 contains 14 residues. Losses at the gene ends were 4 bases for V and 10 bases for J; bases not matched to a gene: 13. CDR1 is SGHDN, CDR2 FVKESK, per germline. The CDR3 DNA reads as TGTGCCAGCAGCCCTATCCGGGACAGCCCTTTCCAGTACTTC. Translating gives CASSPIRDSPFQYF. The whole variable domain, filled in from reference TRBV14 and TRBJ2-7, reads EAGVTQFPSHSVIEKGQTVTLRCDPISGHDNLYWYRRVMGKEIKFLLHFVKESKQDESGMPNNRFLAERTGGTYSTLKVQPAELEDSGVYFCASSPIRDSPFQYFGPGTRLTVT.

This sequence joins TRBV6-6 and TRBJ1-2, with 10 bases identical to TRBD1. The CDR3 sequence is 15 residues long. CDR1 is MNHNY, CDR2 SVGAGI, per germline (reference sequence). Trimming removed 4 bases from V and 3 bases from J; junction bases left unmatched: 5. Here the CDR3 DNA reads TGTGCCAGCAGTTTGGGACAGGGGAACTACTATGGCTACACCTTC. Amino acids: CASSLGQGNYYGYTF.

This rearrangement joins TRBV9 to TRBJ2-7; D not certain. CDR1 SGDLS and CDR2 YYNGEE come from the germline V gene. V dropped 0 bases and J dropped 6 bases, with 16 bases sitting between them. This CDR3 has 15 amino acids. The CDR3 coding sequence is TGTGCCAGCAGCGTAGACGGTGCACCCCAGTCCGAGCAGTACTTC. This gives the protein CASSVDGAPQSEQYF.

The table lists this clone with a count of one. The chain has TRBV2 and TRBJ2-7, with 9 nucleotides matching TRBD2. The CDR3 has 14 amino acids. Germline V gene sequence: CDR1 SNHLY, CDR2 FYNNEI. The trim removed 7 bases at V and 7 bases at J, leaving 11 bases unmatched. This CDR3 is CASINSGSMGEQYF. Written as DNA, the CDR3 is TGTGCCAGCATTAATAGCGGGAGTATGGGGGAGCAGTACTTC.

This chain uses TRBV11-2 with TRBJ2-7; 11 bases are shared with TRBD1. The CDR3 spans 15 residues. J gave up 0 bases and V 4 bases, and 2 bases lay outside the gene matches. Germline V gene sequence: CDR1 SGHAT, CDR2 FQNNGV. As DNA, the CDR3 is TGTGCCAGCAGCTGGGGGACAGGGGGCTCCTACGAGCAGTACTTC. Its translation: CASSWGTGGSYEQYF.

The sample holds a few counts of this clone. This chain connects TRBV4-1 to TRBJ2-3, with 8 bases fitting TRBD2. CDR1 and CDR2 (germline): MGHRA, YSYEKL. After removal of 0 bases from V and 5 bases from J, the junction contained 1 base not matched to a gene. This CDR3 contains 14 residues. As DNA, the CDR3 is TGCGCCAGCAGCCAAGACGGGGGGGGAGATACGCAGTATTTT. It yields the protein CASSQDGGGDTQYF.

The chain links TRBV6-5 to TRBJ2-2, with 7 nucleotides matching TRBD2. Germline values: CDR1 MNHEY, CDR2 SVGAGI. This CDR3 is built from 14 residues. The V segment lost 7 bases and the J segment 4 bases; nucleotides outside the gene matches: 6. CDR3: CASKVGGSTGELFF. The DNA for the CDR3 is TGTGCCAGCAAGGTGGGGGGGAGCACCGGGGAGCTGTTTTTT.

This clone has a single count. The chain joins TRBV27 to TRBJ2-7, with TRBD1 matching 12 bases. CDR1 is MNHEY and CDR2 is SMNVEV in the germline V gene (reference sequence). This CDR3 region has 16 residues. With 2 bases clipped from V and 0 bases from J, the junction kept 2 bases outside the gene matches. Here the CDR3 DNA reads TGTGCCAGCAGTTTAGGGACAGGGGGCTTCTCCTACGAGCAGTACTTC. Its translation: CASSLGTGGFSYEQYF.

The chain joins TRBV28 to TRBJ2-4; the match to TRBD1 covers 10 bases. V lost 6 bases and J lost 3; bases outside the gene matches: 5. The germline gives CDR1 MDHEN, CDR2 SYDVKM. The CDR3 totals 15 residues. Written as DNA, the CDR3 is TGTGCCAGCAGCGAGACAGGGGGCGTCAAAAACATTCAGTACTTC. It translates to CASSETGGVKNIQYF.

The genes are TRBV2 and TRBJ2-5; TRBD2 aligns across 11 bases. From germline, CDR1 is SNHLY and CDR2 FYNNEI. V shed 1 base and J 9 bases; nucleotides not matched to a gene: 4. The CDR3 is 14 residues long. The CDR3 sequence: CASSEDPSGRSQYF. The DNA of the CDR3 is TGTGCCAGCAGTGAAGATCCTAGCGGGAGGTCCCAGTACTTC.

The CDR3 is CASSAPGQGPGTEAFF. The CDR3, as DNA: TGTGCCAGCAGTGCTCCGGGACAGGGCCCGGGCACTGAAGCTTTCTTT. The gene calls are TRBV6-1 and TRBJ1-1, with 9 bases lining up with TRBD1. After removal of 4 bases from V and 4 bases from J, the junction contained 10 bases not matched to a gene. The CDR3 totals 16 residues. From germline, CDR1 is MNHNS and CDR2 SASEGT.